The 23 T cell receptor beta chains presented below share a single source sample, sequenced in a study of radiation and T cells in renal cell carcinoma. Time point denoted: blood 2 weeks post-SBRT. Treatment of the sample: 15 Gy SBRT to primary tumor, nephrectomy 4 weeks later. Sequencing used immunoSEQ multiplex PCR; TCRdb keeps in-frame clones, though not all of them. The repertoire has about 130,000 clones, about 81% of them found once; the top ten carry approximately 2%. The starting material was blood, obtained from a patient whose treatment included radiotherapy and nephrectomy. All receptors derive from an older woman with renal cell carcinoma.

V usage is TRBV18 and J usage is TRBJ2-3; 7 positions agree with TRBD2. The trim removed 1 base at V and 4 bases at J, leaving 14 bases unmatched. Germline V gene data show CDR1 as KGHSH and CDR2 as LQKENI. There are 18 residues in the CDR3. The CDR3 DNA sequence: TGTGCCAGCTCACCACAGGTCGAAGCGGGGAGGCCGTCAGATACGCAGTATTTT. This encodes CASSPQVEAGRPSDTQYF.

The chain joins TRBV30 to TRBJ2-5, with 13 bases aligning to TRBD2. The end of the DNA is better explained by TRBJ2-7, so the J call may be wrong. This CDR3 has 17 residues. CDR1 and CDR2 from the germline V gene are GTSNPN and SVGIG (reference sequence). The CDR3 spells CAWSPYTGTSGINEQYF. CDR3 coding DNA: TGTGCCTGGAGTCCCTATACCGGGACTAGCGGGATAAACGAGCAGTACTTC.

This rearrangement joins TRBV18 to TRBJ2-7; 8 positions agree with TRBD1. Germline CDR1 reads KGHSH; CDR2 reads LQKENI. With V trimmed by 2 bases and J by 2 bases, 2 bases remained unmatched. This CDR3 region has 14 residues. This CDR3 is CASSPGQGPYEQYF. For the CDR3, the DNA is TGTGCCAGCTCACCAGGACAGGGCCCCTACGAGCAGTACTTC.

V gene TRBV5-1 combines with J gene TRBJ1-1; D unclear. The CDR3 has 13 amino acids. Germline V CDR1 and CDR2: SGHRS, YFSETQ. Trimming cost V 4 bases and J 1 base, with 8 bases left between them. The CDR3 is CASSPPGNTEAFF. The CDR3 DNA reads TGCGCCAGCAGCCCCCCGGGGAACACTGAAGCTTTCTTT.

This rearrangement joins TRBV7-9 to TRBJ2-3, with D perhaps TRBD1 or TRBD2 (5 bases each). The V and J ends lost 0 bases and 2 bases respectively, with 9 bases between them. This CDR3 spans 15 amino acids. Germline lookup yields CDR1 SEHNR and CDR2 FQNEAQ (reference sequence). The CDR3 reads CASSLAGVVTDTQYF. CDR3 DNA: TGTGCCAGCAGCTTAGCGGGGGTTGTCACAGATACGCAGTATTTT.

The V call is TRBV11-3, the J call TRBJ1-3, with no clear D. CDR3 size: 13 residues. V lost 3 bases, J lost 0 bases, and 3 bases lay in between. Germline V CDR1 and CDR2: SGHNT, YENEEA. CDR3 sequence: CASSLDSGNTIYF. Written as DNA, the CDR3 is TGTGCCAGCAGCTTGGACTCTGGAAACACCATATATTTT.

The rearrangement links TRBV7-2 to TRBJ1-5; no definite D call. The CDR3 totals 13 residues. Per germline, CDR1 SGHTA and CDR2 FQGNSA. V gave up 0 bases and J gave up 5 bases, with 5 bases separating them. CDR3 sequence: CASSLASDQPQHF. The CDR3 region has the DNA TGTGCCAGCAGCTTAGCGTCGGATCAGCCCCAGCATTTT.

V usage is TRBV5-1 and J usage is TRBJ1-1, with D unresolved. This CDR3 region has 14 residues. Looked up from germline, CDR1 is SGHRS and CDR2 is YFSETQ. Trimming pared 0 bases from V and 5 bases from J, leaving 11 bases between. The CDR3 sequence is CASSLDVGTTEAFF. CDR3 in DNA: TGCGCCAGCAGCTTGGATGTGGGAACAACTGAAGCTTTCTTT.

This clone appeared a few times. CDR3 sequence reads: CASSVVGVGDLNTEAFF. CDR3 bases: TGTGCCAGCAGCGTAGTGGGAGTAGGGGACCTGAACACTGAAGCTTTCTTT. This chain connects TRBV9 to TRBJ1-1; tentative D call: TRBD1 (5 bases). Deletions cut 0 bases from V and 0 bases from J, with 15 bases between. The CDR3 runs 17 residues. Looked up from germline, CDR1 is SGDLS and CDR2 is YYNGEE.

With regard to this clone: This sample also contains other DNA sequences that code for the same CDR3. This chain connects TRBV9 to TRBJ2-6; D gene ambiguous. This CDR3 is built from 14 residues. Germline CDR1 is SGDLS and CDR2 is YYNGEE. Trimming removed 1 base from V and 1 base from J, with 3 bases in between. DNA of the CDR3: TGTGCCAGCAGCGTAAGTTCTGGGGCCAACGTCCTGACTTTC. Its translation: CASSVSSGANVLTF.

The rearrangement uses TRBV18 and TRBJ2-2; D is undetermined. Per the germline V gene, CDR1 is KGHSH and CDR2 is LQKENI. There are 11 residues in the CDR3. V lost 5 bases to trimming and J lost 6 bases, with 4 bases between them. CDR3 nucleotides: TGTGCCAGCTCAATCGCCGGGGAGCTGTTTTTT. Translating it yields CASSIAGELFF.

The chain has TRBV7-3 and TRBJ1-2; D perhaps matches TRBD1 (5 bases). CDR1 is SGHTA, CDR2 FQGTGA, per germline. V was shortened by 2 bases and J by 3 bases, with 10 bases between the two germline ends. The CDR3 covers 14 residues. The CDR3 reads CASSLEGTDYGYTF. CDR3 in DNA: TGTGCCAGCAGCTTAGAGGGGACGGACTATGGCTACACCTTC.

This clone was counted only a few times. This chain joins TRBV12-5 and TRBJ2-5; D perhaps matches TRBD1 (6 bases). Germline V gene lookup returns CDR1 LGHNT and CDR2 FRNRAP. Trimming shortened V by 7 bases and J by 4 bases, and 13 bases separated the two germline ends. This CDR3 comprises 13 residues. The CDR3 sequence: CASALGARETQYF. In nucleotides, the CDR3 is TGTGCTAGTGCATTGGGGGCGCGAGAGACCCAGTACTTC. Full variable domain (rest looked up from reference TRBV12-5 and TRBJ2-5): DARVTQTPRHKVTEMGQEVTMRCQPILGHNTVFWYRQTMMQGLELLAYFRNRAPLDDSGMPKDRFSAEMPDATLATLKIQPSEPRDSAVYFCASALGARETQYFGPGTRLLVL.

The CDR3 sequence is CASTPIHDTEAFF. The CDR3 bases are TGTGCCAGCACCCCTATCCACGACACTGAAGCTTTCTTT. The chain employs TRBV2 and TRBJ1-1, with D uncertain. V shed 7 bases and J shed 3 bases, with 12 bases lying between them. This CDR3 comprises 13 residues. Germline assignment: CDR1 SNHLY and CDR2 FYNNEI. The full variable domain, with the rest looked up from reference TRBV2 and TRBJ1-1, is EPEVTQTPSHQVTQMGQEVILRCVPISNHLYFYWYRQILGQKVEFLVSFYNNEISEKSEIFDDQFSVERPDGSNFTLKIRSTKLEDSAMYFCASTPIHDTEAFFGQGTRLTVV.

The V and J genes are TRBV18 and TRBJ1-1; D gene unclear. This CDR3 is 16 amino acids long. CDR1 is KGHSH, CDR2 LQKENI, per germline. Between the trimmed V and J ends, which lost 0 bases and 0 bases, there was a span of 11 bases. CDR3 DNA sequence: TGTGCCAGCTCACCACCGCCAGGAATTATGAACACTGAAGCTTTCTTT. It codes for CASSPPPGIMNTEAFF. The whole variable domain, filled in from reference TRBV18 and TRBJ1-1, reads NAGVMQNPRHLVRRRGQEARLRCSPMKGHSHVYWYRQLPEEGLKFMVYLQKENIIDESGMPKERFSAEFPKEGPSILRIQQVVRGDSAAYFCASSPPPGIMNTEAFFGQGTRLTVV.

This chain uses TRBV7-9 with TRBJ1-1; no reliable D call. Germline V lookup: CDR1 SEHNR, CDR2 FQNEAQ (reference sequence). The CDR3 runs 15 residues. V was clipped by 4 bases and J by 6 bases, with 18 bases between them. The CDR3 DNA reads TGTGCCAGCAGCTCGCCCTCCGAGGGAATTCCTGAAGCTTTCTTT. Amino acids: CASSSPSEGIPEAFF.

The rearrangement links TRBV6-1 to TRBJ2-7; D is undetermined. CDR3 length equals 13 residues. CDR1 is MNHNS and CDR2 is SASEGT in the germline V gene. V lost 6 bases and J lost 0, with 9 bases in between. This chain's CDR3 is CASRGLNSYEQYF. Here the CDR3 DNA reads TGTGCCAGCAGAGGTCTAAACTCCTACGAGCAGTACTTC.

The gene calls are TRBV13 and TRBJ2-1; TRBD2 matches 11 bases. Germline V lookup: CDR1 PRHDT, CDR2 FYEKMQ (reference sequence). The CDR3 has 18 residues. Unmatched junction bases numbered 6, after V lost 2 bases and J lost 0 bases. The chain's CDR3 is CASSLTASGGYSYNEQFF. Written as DNA, the CDR3 is TGTGCCAGCAGCTTAACGGCTAGCGGGGGGTACTCCTACAATGAGCAGTTCTTC.

This sequence joins TRBV7-9 and TRBJ2-2, with D perhaps TRBD1 (6 bases). Between the trimmed V and J ends, which lost 6 bases and 1 base, there was a span of 15 bases. This CDR3 contains 16 residues. Germline CDR1 and CDR2: SEHNR and FQNEAQ (reference sequence). The CDR3 loop is CASSLQGPVNTGELFF. The CDR3 region has the DNA TGTGCCAGCAGTCTTCAGGGGCCCGTGAACACCGGGGAGCTGTTTTTT.

J is TRBJ2-5 and V is TRBV5-1, with 8 bases identical to TRBD2. Germline loops: CDR1 SGHRS, CDR2 YFSETQ. The CDR3 length is 17 residues. J lost 1 base, V lost 4 bases, and 12 bases had no gene match. The DNA of the CDR3 is TGCGCCAGCAGCCCCTTTCCCGGGGGGGCGCCCCAAGAGACCCAGTACTTC. Amino acids: CASSPFPGGAPQETQYF.

J is TRBJ1-3 and V is TRBV5-1; D possibly corresponds to TRBD1 (6 bases). This CDR3 region has 16 residues. Germline assignment: CDR1 SGHRS and CDR2 YFSETQ. Trimming stripped 4 bases from V and 3 bases from J, with 17 bases between. CDR3 residues: CASSPGTPVGGNTIYF. CDR3 sequence (DNA): TGCGCCAGCAGCCCCGGGACACCCGTCGGTGGAAACACCATATATTTT.

This chain connects TRBV4-1 to TRBJ1-5; D remains ambiguous. Germline V gene sequence: CDR1 MGHRA, CDR2 YSYEKL. CDR3 length: 15 amino acids. V dropped 1 base and J dropped 1 base, with 8 bases sitting between them. DNA of the CDR3: TGCGCCAGCAGCCAAGTTTACAGCAGCAATCAGCCCCAGCATTTT. This sequence encodes CASSQVYSSNQPQHF.

The V and J genes are TRBV2 and TRBJ1-1; 10 bases map to TRBD1. CDR3 size: 15 residues. After removal of 6 bases from V and 3 bases from J, the junction contained 7 bases not matched to a gene. Germline V gene data show CDR1 as SNHLY and CDR2 as FYNNEI. CDR3 residues: CASRWTGGEHTEAFF. The CDR3 DNA reads TGTGCCAGCAGGTGGACAGGGGGAGAGCACACTGAAGCTTTCTTT.